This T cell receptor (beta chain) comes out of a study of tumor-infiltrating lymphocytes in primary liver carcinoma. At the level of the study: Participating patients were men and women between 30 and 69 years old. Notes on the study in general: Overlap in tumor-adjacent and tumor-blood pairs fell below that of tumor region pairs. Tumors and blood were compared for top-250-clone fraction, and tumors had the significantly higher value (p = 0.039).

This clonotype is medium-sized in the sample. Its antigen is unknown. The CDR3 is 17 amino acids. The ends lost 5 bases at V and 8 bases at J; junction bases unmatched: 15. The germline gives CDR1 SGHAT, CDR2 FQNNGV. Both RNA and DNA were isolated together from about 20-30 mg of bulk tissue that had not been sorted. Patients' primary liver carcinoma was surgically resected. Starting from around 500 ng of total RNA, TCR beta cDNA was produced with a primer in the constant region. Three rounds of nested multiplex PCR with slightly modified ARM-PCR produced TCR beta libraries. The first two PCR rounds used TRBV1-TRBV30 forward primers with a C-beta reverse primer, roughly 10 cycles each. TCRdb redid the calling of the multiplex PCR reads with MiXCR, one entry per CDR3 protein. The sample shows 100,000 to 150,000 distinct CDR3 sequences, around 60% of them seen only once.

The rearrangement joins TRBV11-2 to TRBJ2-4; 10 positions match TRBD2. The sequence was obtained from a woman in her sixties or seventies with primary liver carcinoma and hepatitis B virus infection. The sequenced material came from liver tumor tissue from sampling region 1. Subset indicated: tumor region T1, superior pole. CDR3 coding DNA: TGTGCCAGCAGCCCAGGCAGGCTACTAAGCGGGAGGGACATTCAGTACTTC. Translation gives CASSPGRLLSGRDIQYF.